This T cell receptor beta chain was sequenced during a study of blood T cell repertoires in COVID-19. Clones were read by immunoSEQ multiplex PCR, and TCRdb kept only the in-frame ones, dropping some. Altogether 100,000 or so clones are present, 85% to 95% being singletons, with the ten largest covering around 2.3%. This CDR3 region has 14 residues. This clonotype originated in a human donor with active COVID-19. The donor label of this sample is uncertain. The genes are TRBV21-1 and TRBJ2-3; TRBD2 is taken as the D call from the table, unchecked against the DNA. TRBV21-1 is reported as a pseudogene. Sequenced input: peripheral blood. CDR3 bases: TGTGCCAGCAGCAAGTGGGACTCCACAGATACGCAGTATTTT. This gives the protein CASSKWDSTDTQYF.